This TCR beta chain was retrieved from a study of shared clonotypes between healthy human individuals. Study at large: CD8 memory received one plate per donor, CD8 naive two, CD4 memory three and CD4 naive three. Overall study findings and caveats: The donor pool, a small one, limited the genetic and exposure-history diversity represented. It was only blood that was sampled, and tissue repertoires likely differ.

Remarks on this clone: No antigen is known for it.

CDR1 and CDR2 from the germline V gene are LGHNA and YSLEER. V was pared by 0 bases and J by 0 bases, with 9 bases between. The CDR3 runs 16 residues. In the original workflow: Owing to the provision of junction-only sequences devoid of quality scores by immunoSEQ, filtering differed. The repertoire was sequenced with immunoSEQ multiplex PCR; TCRdb's copy has only in-frame clones and lacks some. D and trimming were read from the DNA, whereas the V and J calls and clone size are those reported in that table. The sample lists about 2.1 million clones, 93% occurring once. Naive CD8 populations comprised CD45RO-negative cells positively selected for CCR7, excluding terminally differentiated effector memory CD45RA+ cells.

The sequencing input was naive CD8+ T cells from PBMCs. The sequence was collected from a man aged 18 to 29 in good health. Some clones in this sample may be carry-over from other donors' samples. This chain joins TRBV4-3 and TRBJ1-3; D gene ambiguous. The CDR3 spells CASSQDARTSGNTIYF. In nucleotides, the CDR3 is TGCGCCAGCAGCCAAGATGCCAGGACCTCTGGAAACACCATATATTTT.